The 26 T cell receptor beta chains below were found in one sample sequenced in a study of shared clonotypes between healthy human individuals. Sequencing was performed with immunoSEQ multiplex PCR; in TCRdb, only in-frame clones are kept and a portion is missing. The sample has 2 million to 3 million clones, approximately 93% seen once. Sequences were obtained from naive CD4+ T cells from PBMCs. Stated subset: CD45RA+ positively selected. Receptors originate from a man aged 18 to 30 in good health. Some clones in this sample may be carry-over from other donors' samples.

For the CDR3, the DNA is TGTGCCAGTGGGATTAGCGGGACGTGGAGCACAGATACGCAGTATTTT. As protein: CASGISGTWSTDTQYF. The chain uses TRBV7-8 and TRBJ2-3, with TRBD2 matching 8 bases. The CDR3 has 16 amino acids. V shed 9 bases and J 0 bases; nucleotides not matched to a gene: 11. Germline CDR1 and CDR2: SGHVS and FQNEAQ.

V gene TRBV5-1 combines with J gene TRBJ1-3; the D is unclear. Per germline, CDR1 SGHRS and CDR2 YFSETQ. CDR3 length: 15 residues. V was shortened by 8 bases and J by 4 bases, with 19 bases between the two germline ends. Here the CDR3 DNA reads TGCGCCAGTCACCCTACCTCCGGCGCCGGAAACACCATATATTTT. Protein product: CASHPTSGAGNTIYF.

As for this clone: The identical CDR3 is also encoded by other nucleotide sequences in the sample. V gene TRBV5-1 combines with J gene TRBJ2-1; possible D gene TRBD2, 6 bases. Germline CDR1 and CDR2: SGHRS and YFSETQ. With 2 bases removed from V and 0 bases from J, the gap between germline ends came to 9 bases. CDR3 length equals 15 residues. The DNA for the CDR3 is TGCGCCAGCAGCTTAATTAGCGGCTCCTACAATGAGCAGTTCTTC. As protein: CASSLISGSYNEQFF. Complete variable domain (other parts from reference TRBV5-1 and TRBJ2-1): KAGVTQTPRYLIKTRGQQVTLSCSPISGHRSVSWYQQTPGQGLQFLFEYFSETQRNKGNFPGRFSGRQFSNSRSEMNVSTLELGDSALYLCASSLISGSYNEQFFGPGTRLTVL.

This clone was observed a handful of times. The chain is built from TRBV28 and TRBJ2-7; no clear D gene. The CDR3 sequence is 15 residues long. The V gene's germline CDR1 is MDHEN and CDR2 SYDVKM. Trimming cost V 5 bases and J 0 bases, with 14 bases left between them. This CDR3 is CASSTPTDSSYEQYF. The CDR3 DNA sequence: TGTGCCAGCAGTACGCCGACGGATAGCTCCTACGAGCAGTACTTC.

Concerning this clone itself: The same CDR3 is also encoded by other DNA sequences in this sample. The chain links TRBV5-1 to TRBJ2-3, with D hard to call. Per germline, CDR1 SGHRS and CDR2 YFSETQ. There are 13 residues in the CDR3. Between the trimmed V and J ends, which lost 0 bases and 3 bases, there was a span of 5 bases. CDR3 in DNA: TGCGCCAGCAGCTTGGTTCCGACAGATACGCAGTATTTT. The encoded protein is CASSLVPTDTQYF.

V gene TRBV11-2 combines with J gene TRBJ2-3; D gene ambiguous. The CDR3 sequence is 15 residues long. Germline V gene sequence: CDR1 SGHAT, CDR2 FQNNGV. The V end was cut by 3 bases, the J end by 0 bases, with 10 bases between. CDR3 in amino acids: CASSFTRPSTDTQYF. CDR3 nucleotides: TGTGCCAGCAGCTTTACCCGGCCCAGCACAGATACGCAGTATTTT.

The genes are TRBV5-6 and TRBJ1-2, with no clear D. CDR1 SGHDT and CDR2 YYEEEE come from the germline V gene. The CDR3 runs 14 residues. Trimming shortened V by 3 bases and J by 8 bases, and 17 bases separated the two germline ends. As DNA, the CDR3 is TGTGCCAGCAGCTCGACCAGGAGCCCGGGCGGCTACACCTTC. This gives the protein CASSSTRSPGGYTF.

V usage is TRBV7-9 and J usage is TRBJ2-1; TRBD2 agrees at 7 bases. CDR1 and CDR2 from the germline V gene are SEHNR and FQNEAQ (reference sequence). With V trimmed by 4 bases and J by 4 bases, 10 bases remained unmatched. CDR3 length equals 16 residues. CDR3: CASSSLRLADYNEQFF. Here the CDR3 DNA reads TGTGCCAGCAGCTCCCTCCGGCTAGCGGATTACAATGAGCAGTTCTTC.

CDR3 in amino acids: CASSLDLWGGKETQYF. In nucleotides, the CDR3 is TGTGCCAGCAGCTTAGATCTTTGGGGGGGTAAAGAGACCCAGTACTTC. V and J are TRBV11-2 and TRBJ2-5; 7 bases line up with TRBD2. The ends lost 0 bases at V and 3 bases at J; junction bases unmatched: 7. Germline CDR1 reads SGHAT; CDR2 reads FQNNGV. The CDR3 has 16 amino acids.

The chain combines TRBV18 with TRBJ1-3, with unresolved D. The CDR3 extends over 15 amino acids. Deletions cut 5 bases from V and 3 bases from J, with 14 bases between. Germline CDR1 is KGHSH and CDR2 is LQKENI. CDR3 sequence reads: CASSEDPIGGNTIYF. The CDR3 region has the DNA TGTGCCAGCTCAGAGGACCCAATCGGTGGAAACACCATATATTTT.

The chain has TRBV30 and TRBJ2-2, with a possible D match to TRBD2 (7 bases). The length of the CDR3 is 13 residues. The germline V gene has CDR1 GTSNPN and CDR2 SVGIG (reference sequence). The germline V and J ends were trimmed by 5 bases and 5 bases, with 12 bases remaining between them. CDR3 protein: CAWGRGGTGELFF. CDR3 in DNA: TGTGCCTGGGGCAGGGGAGGGACCGGGGAGCTGTTTTTT.

The V and J genes are TRBV5-4 and TRBJ2-7; 7 bases agree with TRBD1. V gave up 4 bases and J gave up 3 bases; unmatched junction bases: 10. The CDR3 is 15 residues long. The germline gives CDR1 SGHNT, CDR2 YYREEE (reference sequence). CDR3 bases: TGTGCCAGCAGCGCCAGACAGGGCACTATCTACGAGCAGTACTTC. As protein: CASSARQGTIYEQYF.

The V gene is TRBV5-1, the J gene TRBJ1-5; D remains unclear. This CDR3 is built from 12 residues. From germline, CDR1 is SGHRS and CDR2 YFSETQ. Trimming took off 3 bases at V and 6 bases at J, with 7 bases between the two ends. CDR3 residues: CASSYNGQPQHF. For the CDR3, the DNA is TGCGCCAGCAGCTACAACGGTCAGCCCCAGCATTTT.

The chain recombines TRBV9 with TRBJ1-1; D call uncertain. Trimming pared 0 bases from V and 8 bases from J, leaving 11 bases between. CDR3 length: 13 amino acids. Per the germline V gene, CDR1 is SGDLS and CDR2 is YYNGEE. The CDR3 is CASSVDLGREAFF. In nucleotides, the CDR3 is TGTGCCAGCAGCGTAGATCTCGGGAGAGAAGCTTTCTTT. Combining the CDR3 with reference TRBV9 and TRBJ1-1 gives the whole variable domain DSGVTQTPKHLITATGQRVTLRCSPRSGDLSVYWYQQSLDQGLQFLIQYYNGEERAKGNILERFSAQQFPDLHSELNLSSLELGDSALYFCASSVDLGREAFFGQGTRLTVV.

The CDR3 sequence: CASSEPTSGSPETQYF. The CDR3 DNA reads TGCGCCAGCAGTGAACCGACTAGCGGGAGTCCAGAGACCCAGTACTTC. The rearrangement joins TRBV10-1 to TRBJ2-5, with 12 bases aligning to TRBD2. V was pared by 3 bases and J by 4 bases, with 6 bases of the junction left unmatched. Germline CDR1 reads WNHNN; CDR2 reads SYGVQD (reference sequence). The CDR3 consists of 16 residues.

This chain joins TRBV2 and TRBJ1-1; the match to TRBD1 covers 7 bases. V was pared by 0 bases and J by 6 bases, with 10 bases of the junction left unmatched. In germline, CDR1 is SNHLY, CDR2 FYNNEI. The CDR3 has 16 residues. The CDR3 is CASSEARRTGYAEAFF. The CDR3 bases are TGTGCCAGCAGTGAAGCCCGTCGGACAGGCTACGCTGAAGCTTTCTTT.

V gene TRBV6-6 combines with J gene TRBJ2-1; TRBD1 or TRBD2 may be the D gene (5 bases each). V was pared by 6 bases and J by 4 bases, with 19 bases between. The CDR3 contains 16 residues. Germline V gene data show CDR1 as MNHNY and CDR2 as SVGAGI (reference sequence). CDR3 nucleotide sequence: TGTGCCAGCAGCACAACCAAAGGGGACCAATACAATGAGCAGTTCTTC. Translating gives CASSTTKGDQYNEQFF.

V gene TRBV7-2 combines with J gene TRBJ2-1; 7 bases are shared with TRBD2. The germline V gene has CDR1 SGHTA and CDR2 FQGNSA. This CDR3 spans 13 amino acids. The V gene end was trimmed by 4 bases and the J gene end by 9 bases; junction bases not matched to a gene: 6. In nucleotides, the CDR3 is TGTGCCAGCAGCTCGGGACTACAGAGTGAGCAGTTCTTC. Translated, it gives CASSSGLQSEQFF. Supplemented by reference TRBV7-2 and TRBJ2-1, the full variable domain reads GAGVSQSPSNKVTEKGKDVELRCDPISGHTALYWYRQSLGQGLEFLIYFQGNSAPDKSGLPSDRFSAERTGGSVSTLTIQRTQQEDSAVYLCASSSGLQSEQFFGPGTRLTVL.

The chain employs TRBV20-1 and TRBJ1-1; a weak D match, TRBD1 (5 bases). The length of the CDR3 is 11 residues. Germline CDR1 reads DFQATT; CDR2 reads SNEGSKA (reference sequence). V shed 3 bases and J shed 7 bases, with 9 bases lying between them. The CDR3 loop reads CSASGGNEAFF. The CDR3 coding sequence is TGCAGTGCTAGCGGGGGAAATGAAGCTTTCTTT.

The chain recombines TRBV28 with TRBJ2-7, with 10 bases aligning to TRBD2. The CDR3 consists of 13 residues. With 6 bases clipped from V and 7 bases from J, the junction kept 6 bases outside the gene matches. Germline-derived CDR1 and CDR2 are MDHEN and SYDVKM. CDR3 amino acids: CASRRPGLAEQYF. As DNA, the CDR3 is TGTGCCAGCAGACGCCCGGGACTAGCGGAGCAGTACTTC.

The gene calls are TRBV10-2 and TRBJ1-1, with 8 nucleotides matching TRBD1. CDR3 length equals 13 residues. J gave up 3 bases and V 5 bases, and 2 bases lay outside the gene matches. Germline V CDR1 and CDR2: WSHSY, SAAADI. CDR3 in DNA: TGCGCCAGCAGTTTACAGGGGGACACTGAAGCTTTCTTT. It encodes CASSLQGDTEAFF.

The rearrangement joins TRBV27 to TRBJ2-3; D ambiguous. CDR1 and CDR2 from the germline V gene are MNHEY and SMNVEV (reference sequence). V dropped 2 bases and J dropped 5 bases, with 14 bases sitting between them. The CDR3 totals 15 residues. The CDR3 DNA is TGTGCCAGCAGTTTAATTAGTTATTGGAAAGATACGCAGTATTTT. Translation: CASSLISYWKDTQYF.

This chain connects TRBV7-3 to TRBJ2-7; either TRBD1 or TRBD2 may fit D (5 bases each). Trimming removed 5 bases from V and 3 bases from J, with 8 bases in between. The CDR3 covers 12 residues. Germline lookup yields CDR1 SGHTA and CDR2 FQGTGA. CDR3 in DNA: TGTGCCAGCAGCAGGGACGGCTACGAGCAGTACTTC. It is translated as CASSRDGYEQYF. Full variable domain (missing parts from reference TRBV7-3 and TRBJ2-7): GAGVSQTPSNKVTEKGKYVELRCDPISGHTALYWYRQSLGQGPEFLIYFQGTGAADDSGLPNDRFFAVRPEGSVSTLKIQRTERGDSAVYLCASSRDGYEQYFGPGTRLTVT.

The chain employs TRBV6-1 and TRBJ2-7; D is perhaps TRBD2 (5 bases). The CDR3 loop spans 13 amino acids. V lost 7 bases and J lost 7, with 17 bases in between. Germline assignment: CDR1 MNHNS and CDR2 SASEGT. CDR3 DNA sequence: TGTGCCAGCAAAATGTGGGAGTCAAGGGAGCAGTACTTC. Translation: CASKMWESREQYF.

This rearrangement joins TRBV7-3 to TRBJ2-2; weak D call: TRBD2 (5 bases). The germline gives CDR1 SGHTA, CDR2 FQGTGA. Trimming removed 3 bases from V and 7 bases from J, with 9 bases in between. This CDR3 has 13 amino acids. In nucleotides, the CDR3 is TGTGCCAGCAGCTTCTCAGGAGGCGGGGAGCTGTTTTTT. It translates to CASSFSGGGELFF.

The chain uses TRBV18 and TRBJ2-1; TRBD1 might be the D (6 bases). The CDR3 totals 16 residues. Deletions cut 2 bases from V and 3 bases from J, with 14 bases between. The germline V gene has CDR1 KGHSH and CDR2 LQKENI. The CDR3 protein is CASSPGAGDVYNEQFF. In DNA form, the CDR3 reads TGTGCCAGCTCACCAGGTGCAGGGGATGTCTACAATGAGCAGTTCTTC.